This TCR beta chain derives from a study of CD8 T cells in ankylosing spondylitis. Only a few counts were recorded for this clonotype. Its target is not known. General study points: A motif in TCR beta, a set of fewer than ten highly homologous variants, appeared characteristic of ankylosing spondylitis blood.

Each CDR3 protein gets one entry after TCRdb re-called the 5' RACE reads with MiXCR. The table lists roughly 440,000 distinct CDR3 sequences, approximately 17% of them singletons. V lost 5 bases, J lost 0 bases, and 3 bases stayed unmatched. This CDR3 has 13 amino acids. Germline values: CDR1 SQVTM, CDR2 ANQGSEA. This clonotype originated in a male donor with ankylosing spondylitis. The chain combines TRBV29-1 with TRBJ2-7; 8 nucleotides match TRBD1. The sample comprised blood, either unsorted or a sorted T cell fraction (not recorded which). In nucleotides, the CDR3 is TGCAGCGTTAAGGACAGGGCCTCCTACGAGCAGTACTTC. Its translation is CSVKDRASYEQYF.